The 27 T cell receptor beta chains in this list originate from one sample, sequenced in a study of T cells in Graves' hyperthyroidism and ophthalmopathy. Amplification of TCR beta CDR3 regions used RNA as the template. HTBI primers were the set used in a first-round RT-PCR of the TCR CDR3. TCRdb recomputed calls from the multiplex PCR reads with MiXCR, one row per CDR3 protein. The table includes about 290,000 distinct CDR3 sequences, over 15% detected once. The sequenced sample was blood. The receptors were gathered from a woman aged 55-70 years with Graves' ophthalmopathy.

This clonotype was counted at least ten times. The chain has TRBV5-1 and TRBJ1-1; 9 bases align to TRBD1. With 3 bases clipped from V and 5 bases from J, the junction kept 11 bases outside the gene matches. This CDR3 is 16 amino acids long. Germline loops: CDR1 SGHRS, CDR2 YFSETQ. CDR3 sequence reads: CASSWGQGPRWTEAFF. The CDR3 region has the DNA TGCGCCAGCAGCTGGGGACAGGGCCCGAGGTGGACTGAAGCTTTCTTT. Full variable domain (remainder filled in from reference TRBV5-1 and TRBJ1-1): KAGVTQTPRYLIKTRGQQVTLSCSPISGHRSVSWYQQTPGQGLQFLFEYFSETQRNKGNFPGRFSGRQFSNSRSEMNVSTLELGDSALYLCASSWGQGPRWTEAFFGQGTRLTVV.

The sample holds many counts of this clonotype. The chain employs TRBV28 and TRBJ2-2; D remains ambiguous. The V end lost 5 bases, the J end lost 1 base, and 5 bases lay between the germline ends. CDR3 length: 13 amino acids. Germline lookup yields CDR1 MDHEN and CDR2 SYDVKM. The CDR3 coding sequence is TGTGCCAGCAGTACGATGAACACCGGGGAGCTGTTTTTT. Encoded protein: CASSTMNTGELFF.

This clonotype has just a few counts. This rearrangement joins TRBV4-1 to TRBJ2-3; TRBD2 is a possible D gene (6 bases). CDR3 length equals 14 residues. Germline CDR1 is MGHRA and CDR2 is YSYEKL. Trimming pared 0 bases from V and 6 bases from J, leaving 10 bases between. The CDR3 DNA reads as TGCGCCAGCAGCCAAGATTACGGGGGTGATACGCAGTATTTT. This translates into CASSQDYGGDTQYF.

V gene TRBV18 combines with J gene TRBJ2-7; possibly TRBD1 for D (6 bases). This CDR3 contains 17 residues. CDR1 KGHSH and CDR2 LQKENI come from the germline V gene. V shed 3 bases and J shed 1 base, with 19 bases lying between them. The CDR3 spells CASSPPTTGWVSYEQYF. In DNA, the CDR3 is TGTGCCAGCTCACCCCCTACTACAGGGTGGGTGTCCTACGAGCAGTACTTC.

Many counts were recorded for this clonotype. The chain links TRBV20-1 to TRBJ2-6; 7 bases align to TRBD1. The germline V gene encodes CDR1 DFQATT and CDR2 SNEGSKA (reference sequence). This CDR3 contains 16 residues. V was pared by 3 bases and J by 1 base, with 6 bases of the junction left unmatched. The CDR3 coding sequence is TGCAGTGCTAGGCCGCCGACAGGGTCTGGGGCCAACGTCCTGACTTTC. It yields the protein CSARPPTGSGANVLTF.

This clonotype has a count of ten or more. V is TRBV7-2 and J is TRBJ1-4; the D is unclear. Germline assignment: CDR1 SGHTA and CDR2 FQGNSA. Trimming took off 6 bases at V and 2 bases at J, with 22 bases between the two ends. The CDR3 covers 18 residues. In nucleotides, the CDR3 is TGTGCCAGCAGTAGATATTCGGGGTTAGAGACCACTAATGAAAAACTGTTTTTT. Translated, it gives CASSRYSGLETTNEKLFF.

This clonotype has just one count. V is TRBV7-2 and J is TRBJ1-6, with D unclear. Germline V CDR1 and CDR2: SGHTA, FQGNSA. CDR3 length: 14 residues. Trimming pared 5 bases from V and 8 bases from J, leaving 13 bases between. CDR3 region: CASSPRAGDSPLHF. Here the CDR3 DNA reads TGTGCCAGCAGCCCTAGGGCAGGTGATTCACCCCTCCACTTT.

This clonotype was picked up many times. This chain connects TRBV7-9 to TRBJ2-3; possibly TRBD1 for D (5 bases). V gave up 5 bases and J gave up 13 bases, with 19 bases separating them. The CDR3 is 13 residues long. Germline V gene lookup returns CDR1 SEHNR and CDR2 FQNEAQ (reference sequence). The CDR3 protein is CASSSTKWAGKYF. The CDR3, as DNA: TGTGCCAGCAGCAGCACCAAATGGGCAGGGAAGTATTTT.

There are many counts of this clonotype. The chain joins TRBV10-3 to TRBJ2-1; the match to TRBD2 covers 7 bases. The CDR3 totals 15 residues. V lost 2 bases and J lost 5; bases outside the gene matches: 6. Germline loops: CDR1 ENHRY, CDR2 SYGVKD. CDR3 coding DNA: TGTGCCATCAGTGAGAGGTCTAGCGGAAACAATGAGCAGTTCTTC. Amino acid sequence: CAISERSSGNNEQFF.

There are many counts of this clonotype. This rearrangement joins TRBV11-3 to TRBJ2-3; perhaps TRBD1 as D (6 bases). Germline V lookup: CDR1 SGHNT, CDR2 YENEEA. The germline V and J ends were trimmed by 5 bases and 2 bases, with 17 bases remaining between them. CDR3 length: 16 amino acids. CDR3 loop: CASSPGEDRSTDTQYF. The CDR3 region has the DNA TGTGCCAGCAGCCCCGGAGAAGACAGGTCCACAGATACGCAGTATTTT.

This clonotype was counted between two and nine times. The gene calls are TRBV6-1 and TRBJ2-6; D gene ambiguous. The CDR3 consists of 16 residues. The germline gives CDR1 MNHNS, CDR2 SASEGT. V was pared by 5 bases and J by 2 bases, with 13 bases between. Here the CDR3 reads CASSRDTVAGANVLTF. The CDR3 DNA is TGTGCCAGCAGTCGAGATACTGTGGCTGGGGCCAACGTCCTGACTTTC.

The chain couples TRBV25-1 to TRBJ2-5; D might be TRBD1 (6 bases). The germline V and J ends were trimmed by 4 bases and 4 bases, with 13 bases remaining between them. CDR1 is MGHDK, CDR2 SYGVNS, per germline. The CDR3 runs 14 residues. CDR3 nucleotides: TGTGCCAGCAGTGCCAGAATGGACAGAGAGACCCAGTACTTC. Its protein is CASSARMDRETQYF.

The J gene is TRBJ2-5, the V gene TRBV2, with 7 positions matching TRBD1. The CDR3 length is 17 residues. V shed 7 bases and J 0 bases; nucleotides not matched to a gene: 14. The germline V gene has CDR1 SNHLY and CDR2 FYNNEI. The CDR3 nucleotides read TGTGCCAGCATCCCGTCTTTACAGGGGTCGTACCAAGAGACCCAGTACTTC. The encoded protein is CASIPSLQGSYQETQYF.

This chain joins TRBV28 and TRBJ2-5; D is perhaps TRBD2 (5 bases). This CDR3 is built from 15 residues. With 2 bases removed from V and 1 base from J, the gap between germline ends came to 11 bases. Germline V CDR1 and CDR2: MDHEN, SYDVKM. The DNA of the CDR3 is TGTGCCAGCAGTTTACCCGCGAGGGCCCAAGAGACCCAGTACTTC. As protein: CASSLPARAQETQYF. The full variable domain, completed using reference TRBV28 and TRBJ2-5, is DVKVTQSSRYLVKRTGEKVFLECVQDMDHENMFWYRQDPGLGLRLIYFSYDVKMKEKGDIPEGYSVSREKKERFSLILESASTNQTSMYLCASSLPARAQETQYFGPGTRLLVL.

In this sample, this clonotype turned up many times. This sequence joins TRBV29-1 and TRBJ2-5, with D perhaps TRBD2 (5 bases). V dropped 5 bases and J dropped 5 bases, with 18 bases sitting between them. Germline lookup yields CDR1 SQVTM and CDR2 ANQGSEA. The CDR3 loop spans 14 amino acids. CDR3 DNA sequence: TGCAGCGTTTATGAGCTAGCTTTGTCGGAGACCCAGTACTTC. Its protein product is CSVYELALSETQYF.

The rearrangement links TRBV9 to TRBJ1-3, with unresolved D. Germline V gene data show CDR1 as SGDLS and CDR2 as YYNGEE. The CDR3 runs 15 residues. Trimming pared 4 bases from V and 1 base from J, leaving 12 bases between. CDR3 sequence: CASSPDGSSGNTIYF. The CDR3 region has the DNA TGTGCCAGCAGCCCGGACGGTTCATCTGGAAACACCATATATTTT. Full variable domain (rest looked up from reference TRBV9 and TRBJ1-3): DSGVTQTPKHLITATGQRVTLRCSPRSGDLSVYWYQQSLDQGLQFLIQYYNGEERAKGNILERFSAQQFPDLHSELNLSSLELGDSALYFCASSPDGSSGNTIYFGEGSWLTVV.

There are a few counts of this clonotype. The rearrangement joins TRBV5-4 to TRBJ2-5; TRBD1 agrees at 7 bases. With 4 bases clipped from V and 4 bases from J, the junction kept 13 bases outside the gene matches. There are 16 residues in the CDR3. Germline CDR1 reads SGHNT; CDR2 reads YYREEE (reference sequence). The chain's CDR3 is CASSGRQGGWRETQYF. The CDR3 coding sequence is TGTGCCAGCAGCGGAAGACAGGGTGGGTGGCGAGAGACCCAGTACTTC.

The gene calls are TRBV20-1 and TRBJ2-7; D perhaps matches TRBD2 (6 bases). V shed 3 bases and J shed 6 bases, with 15 bases lying between them. This CDR3 is built from 13 residues. Germline V lookup: CDR1 DFQATT, CDR2 SNEGSKA (reference sequence). CDR3: CSARGGPAAEQYF. CDR3 DNA sequence: TGCAGTGCTAGGGGAGGTCCGGCGGCCGAGCAGTACTTC.

The table lists this clonotype with many counts. The CDR3 here is CASNWVQYNQPQHF. The DNA of the CDR3 is TGTGCCAGCAATTGGGTACAGTACAATCAGCCCCAGCATTTT. J is TRBJ1-5 and V is TRBV2, with no clear D. Germline values: CDR1 SNHLY, CDR2 FYNNEI. The CDR3 is 14 residues long. With 7 bases removed from V and 3 bases from J, the gap between germline ends came to 13 bases.

In its sample, this clonotype was seen many times. This chain links TRBV18 with TRBJ1-2; no firm D call. Germline loops: CDR1 KGHSH, CDR2 LQKENI. Trimming cost V 4 bases and J 6 bases, with 15 bases left between them. The CDR3 covers 14 residues. In DNA form, the CDR3 reads TGTGCCAGCTCACTCGCGGCTATTGGAGATGGCTACACCTTC. Protein sequence: CASSLAAIGDGYTF.

About this clonotype: A read error may be the cause here, since a much bigger clone is one base away. The CDR3 sequence: CASTVVAGNTEAFF. CDR3 coding DNA: TGTGCCAGCACCGTAGTCGCGGGGAACACTGAAGCTTTCTTT. The gene calls are TRBV9 and TRBJ1-1, with unresolved D. This CDR3 spans 14 amino acids. CDR1 is SGDLS and CDR2 is YYNGEE in the germline V gene. The whole variable domain, remainder taken from reference TRBV9 and TRBJ1-1, is DSGVTQTPKHLITATGQRVTLRCSPRSGDLSVYWYQQSLDQGLQFLIQYYNGEERAKGNILERFSAQQFPDLHSELNLSSLELGDSALYFCASTVVAGNTEAFFGQGTRLTVV.

V is TRBV6-2 or TRBV6-3 and J is TRBJ1-6; D is perhaps TRBD1 (5 bases). The V end lost 6 bases, the J end lost 3 bases, and 12 bases lay between the germline ends. Germline V gene lookup returns CDR1 MNHEY and CDR2 SVGEGT. The CDR3 spans 15 residues. The CDR3 spells CASRPGQNYNSPLHF. CDR3 coding DNA: TGTGCCAGCAGACCAGGGCAAAACTATAATTCACCCCTCCACTTT.

This clonotype has a handful of counts. The chain employs TRBV27 and TRBJ2-7; TRBD1 aligns across 9 bases. The germline V gene encodes CDR1 MNHEY and CDR2 SMNVEV (reference sequence). The CDR3 spans 15 residues. Germline trimming cut 0 bases from V and 0 bases from J; bases unmatched to any gene: 0. CDR3 protein: CASSLSGQGSYEQYF. The DNA for the CDR3 is TGTGCCAGCAGTTTATCGGGACAGGGCTCCTACGAGCAGTACTTC.

About this clonotype: At one end the junction does not follow the germline gene, possibly because of a read error. The chain recombines TRBV6-2 or TRBV6-3 with TRBJ1-2; maybe TRBD1 (5 bases). This CDR3 spans 13 amino acids. CDR1 MNHEY and CDR2 SVGEGT come from the germline V gene. The CDR3 sequence: CASRDQHRDGYTF. The DNA of the CDR3 is TGCGCCAGCAGGGACCAACACCGGGATGGCTACACCTTC.

In this sample, this clonotype turned up many times. The genes are TRBV20-1 and TRBJ2-7, with 9 bases identical to TRBD2. Trimming cost V 1 base and J 3 bases; bases outside gene matches: 4. CDR3 length: 14 amino acids. Germline lookup yields CDR1 DFQATT and CDR2 SNEGSKA (reference sequence). The CDR3 reads CSARALAGNYEQYF. CDR3 nucleotides: TGCAGTGCTAGAGCTCTAGCGGGGAACTACGAGCAGTACTTC.

This clonotype was counted at least ten times. CDR3 sequence (DNA): TGTGCCAGCAGGGGCGGGACTAGCGGGCCGATTTACAATGAGCAGTTCTTC. This encodes CASRGGTSGPIYNEQFF. The gene calls are TRBV2 and TRBJ2-1; 12 nucleotides match TRBD2. The CDR3 consists of 17 residues. Germline V gene data show CDR1 as SNHLY and CDR2 as FYNNEI. V was clipped by 6 bases and J by 4 bases; unmatched bases: 10.

The rearrangement joins TRBV5-1 to TRBJ1-1; TRBD1 matches at 8 bases. Trimming took 1 base from V and 5 from J; bases not matched to a gene: 4. Germline CDR1 is SGHRS and CDR2 is YFSETQ. This CDR3 has 14 amino acids. CDR3 bases: TGCGCCAGCAGCTTGCAGGGGGCGACGACTGAAGCTTTCTTT. Amino acids: CASSLQGATTEAFF.